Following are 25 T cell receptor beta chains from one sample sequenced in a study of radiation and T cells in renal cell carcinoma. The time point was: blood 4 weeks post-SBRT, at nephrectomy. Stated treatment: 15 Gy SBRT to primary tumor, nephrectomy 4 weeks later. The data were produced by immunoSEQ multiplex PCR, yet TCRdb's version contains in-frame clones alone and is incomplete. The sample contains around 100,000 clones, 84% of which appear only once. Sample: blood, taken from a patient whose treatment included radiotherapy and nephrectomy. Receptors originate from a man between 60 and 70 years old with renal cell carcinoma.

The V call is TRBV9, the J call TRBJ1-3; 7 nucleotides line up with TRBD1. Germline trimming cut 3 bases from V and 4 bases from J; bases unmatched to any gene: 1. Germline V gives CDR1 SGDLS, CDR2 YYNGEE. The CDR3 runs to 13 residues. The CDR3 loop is CASSGTGGNTIYF. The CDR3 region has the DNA TGTGCCAGCAGCGGGACAGGAGGAAACACCATATATTTT. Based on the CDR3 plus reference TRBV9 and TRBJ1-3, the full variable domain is DSGVTQTPKHLITATGQRVTLRCSPRSGDLSVYWYQQSLDQGLQFLIQYYNGEERAKGNILERFSAQQFPDLHSELNLSSLELGDSALYFCASSGTGGNTIYFGEGSWLTVV.

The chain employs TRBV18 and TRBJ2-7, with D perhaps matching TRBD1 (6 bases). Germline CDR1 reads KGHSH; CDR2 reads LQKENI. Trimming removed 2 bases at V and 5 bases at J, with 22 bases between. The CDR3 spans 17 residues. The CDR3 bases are TGTGCCAGCTCACCAACCCCCCCATCCCACAGGGCGGACGAGCAGTACTTC. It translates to CASSPTPPSHRADEQYF.

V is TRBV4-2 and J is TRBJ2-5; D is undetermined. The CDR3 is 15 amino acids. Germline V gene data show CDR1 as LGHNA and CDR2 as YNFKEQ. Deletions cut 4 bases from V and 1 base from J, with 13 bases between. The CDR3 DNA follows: TGTGCCAGCAGCCCCCGTCATGGCCGCCAAGAGACCCAGTACTTC. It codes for CASSPRHGRQETQYF.

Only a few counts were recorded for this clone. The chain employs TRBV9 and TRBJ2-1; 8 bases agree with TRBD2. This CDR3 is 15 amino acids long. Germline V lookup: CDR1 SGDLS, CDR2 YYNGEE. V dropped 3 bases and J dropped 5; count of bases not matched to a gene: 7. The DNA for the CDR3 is TGTGCCAGCAGCGCCTTAGCGGGACTAAACAATGAGCAGTTCTTC. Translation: CASSALAGLNNEQFF.

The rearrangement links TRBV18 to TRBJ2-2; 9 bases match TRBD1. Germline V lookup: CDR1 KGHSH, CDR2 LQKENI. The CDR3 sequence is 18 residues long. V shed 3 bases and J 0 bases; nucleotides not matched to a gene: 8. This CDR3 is CASSPTGTGYPNTGELFF. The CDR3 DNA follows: TGTGCCAGCTCACCCACCGGGACAGGGTATCCGAACACCGGGGAGCTGTTTTTT.

CDR3 nucleotide sequence: TGTGCCAGCAGTGACGACAACTCTGGGGCCAACGTCCTGACTTTC. Protein sequence: CASSDDNSGANVLTF. The V and J genes are TRBV6-4 and TRBJ2-6; no reliable D call. Germline values: CDR1 MRHNA, CDR2 SNTAGT. With 2 bases removed from V and 0 bases from J, the gap between germline ends came to 5 bases. The CDR3 has 15 amino acids.

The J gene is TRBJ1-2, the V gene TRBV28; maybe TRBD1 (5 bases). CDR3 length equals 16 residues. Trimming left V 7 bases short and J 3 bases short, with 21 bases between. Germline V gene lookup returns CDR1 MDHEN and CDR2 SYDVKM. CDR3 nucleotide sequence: TGTGCCAGCACCCTCATGTCGGGGACTTATGACTATGGCTACACCTTC. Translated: CASTLMSGTYDYGYTF.

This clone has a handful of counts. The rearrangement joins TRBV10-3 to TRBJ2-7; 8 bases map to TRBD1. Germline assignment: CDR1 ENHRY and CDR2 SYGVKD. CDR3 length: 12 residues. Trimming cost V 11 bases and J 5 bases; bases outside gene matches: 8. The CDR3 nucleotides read TGTGCCGCACAGGGGGATAGGAACGAGCAGTACTTC. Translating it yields CAAQGDRNEQYF.

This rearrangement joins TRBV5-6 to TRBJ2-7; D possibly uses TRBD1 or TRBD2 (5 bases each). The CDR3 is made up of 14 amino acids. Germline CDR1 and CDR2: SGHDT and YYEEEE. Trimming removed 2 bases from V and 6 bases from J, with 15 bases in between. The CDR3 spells CASSFVEGTGEQYF. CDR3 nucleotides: TGTGCCAGCAGCTTTGTCGAGGGGACGGGCGAGCAGTACTTC.

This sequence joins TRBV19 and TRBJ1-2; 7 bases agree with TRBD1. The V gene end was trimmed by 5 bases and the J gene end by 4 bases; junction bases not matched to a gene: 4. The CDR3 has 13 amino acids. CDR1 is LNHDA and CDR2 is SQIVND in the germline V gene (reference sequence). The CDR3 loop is CASSPGQAYGYTF. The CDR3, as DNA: TGTGCCAGTAGTCCTGGACAGGCCTATGGCTACACCTTC.

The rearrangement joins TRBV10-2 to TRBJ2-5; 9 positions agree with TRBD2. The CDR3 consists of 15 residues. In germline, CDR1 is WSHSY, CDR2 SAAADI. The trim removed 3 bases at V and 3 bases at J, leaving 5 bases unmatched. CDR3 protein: CASSEWLAGKETQYF. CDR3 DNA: TGCGCCAGCAGTGAATGGCTAGCGGGAAAAGAGACCCAGTACTTC.

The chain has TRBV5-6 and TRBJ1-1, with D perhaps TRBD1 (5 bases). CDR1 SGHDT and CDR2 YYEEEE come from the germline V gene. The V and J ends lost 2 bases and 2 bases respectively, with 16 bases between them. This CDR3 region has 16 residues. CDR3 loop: CASSFYDSRRNTEAFF. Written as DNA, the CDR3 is TGTGCCAGCAGCTTCTACGACAGCCGGCGAAACACTGAAGCTTTCTTT.

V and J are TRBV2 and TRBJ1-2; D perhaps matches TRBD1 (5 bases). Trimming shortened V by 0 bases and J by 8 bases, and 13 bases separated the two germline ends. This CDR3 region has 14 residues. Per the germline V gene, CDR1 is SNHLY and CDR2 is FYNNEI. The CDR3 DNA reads TGTGCCAGCAGTGAAGCGCTCCGGGGGTCGGGCTACACCTTC. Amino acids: CASSEALRGSGYTF.

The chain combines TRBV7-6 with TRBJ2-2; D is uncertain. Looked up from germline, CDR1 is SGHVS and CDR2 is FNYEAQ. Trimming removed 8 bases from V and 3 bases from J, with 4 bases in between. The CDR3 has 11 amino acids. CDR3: CASGYTGELFF. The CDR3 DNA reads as TGTGCCAGCGGGTACACCGGGGAGCTGTTTTTT.

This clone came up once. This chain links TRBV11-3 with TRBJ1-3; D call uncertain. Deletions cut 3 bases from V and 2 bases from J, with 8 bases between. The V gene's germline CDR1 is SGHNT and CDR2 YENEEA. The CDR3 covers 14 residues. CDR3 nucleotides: TGTGCCAGCAGCTTCCCGCAGGCTGGAAACACCATATATTTT. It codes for CASSFPQAGNTIYF. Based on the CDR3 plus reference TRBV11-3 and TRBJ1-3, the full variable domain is EAGVVQSPRYKIIEKKQPVAFWCNPISGHNTLYWYLQNLGQGPELLIRYENEEAVDDSQLPKDRFSAERLKGVDSTLKIQPAELGDSAVYLCASSFPQAGNTIYFGEGSWLTVV.

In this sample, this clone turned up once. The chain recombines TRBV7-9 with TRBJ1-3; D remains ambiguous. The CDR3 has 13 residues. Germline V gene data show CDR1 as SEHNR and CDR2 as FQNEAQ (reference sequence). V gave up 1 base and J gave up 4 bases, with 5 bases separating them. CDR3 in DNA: TGTGCCAGCAGCTTAGTTGGCGGAAACACCATATATTTT. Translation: CASSLVGGNTIYF. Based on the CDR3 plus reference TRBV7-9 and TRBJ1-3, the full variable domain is DTGVSQNPRHKITKRGQNVTFRCDPISEHNRLYWYRQTLGQGPEFLTYFQNEAQLEKSRLLSDRFSAERPKGSFSTLEIQRTEQGDSAMYLCASSLVGGNTIYFGEGSWLTVV.

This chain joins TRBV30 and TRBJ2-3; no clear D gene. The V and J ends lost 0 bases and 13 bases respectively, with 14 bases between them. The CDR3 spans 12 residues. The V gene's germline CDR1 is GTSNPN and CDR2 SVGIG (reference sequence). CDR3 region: CAWSVRNAREYF. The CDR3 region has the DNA TGTGCCTGGAGTGTACGGAACGCCCGGGAGTATTTT.

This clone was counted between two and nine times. DNA of the CDR3: TGTGCCAGCAGCCAAGAAGGAACCAAAAACATTCAGTACTTC. Its translation: CASSQEGTKNIQYF. The chain joins TRBV4-2 to TRBJ2-4; D remains unclear. The CDR3 is made up of 14 amino acids. Germline CDR1 and CDR2: LGHNA and YNFKEQ. Between the trimmed V and J ends, which lost 0 bases and 2 bases, there was a span of 5 bases.

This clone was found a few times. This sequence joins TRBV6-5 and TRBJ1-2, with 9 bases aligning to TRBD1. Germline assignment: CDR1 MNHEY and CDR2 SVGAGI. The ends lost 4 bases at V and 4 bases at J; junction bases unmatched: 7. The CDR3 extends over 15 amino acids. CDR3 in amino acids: CASSSQGAVGYGYTF. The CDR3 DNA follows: TGTGCCAGCAGTTCACAGGGGGCAGTTGGCTATGGCTACACCTTC.

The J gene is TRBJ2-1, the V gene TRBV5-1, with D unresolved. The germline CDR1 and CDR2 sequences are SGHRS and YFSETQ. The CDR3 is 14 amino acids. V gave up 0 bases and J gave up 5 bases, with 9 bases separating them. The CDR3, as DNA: TGCGCCAGCAGCTTGGTTGGGAACGACAATGAGCAGTTCTTC. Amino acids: CASSLVGNDNEQFF.

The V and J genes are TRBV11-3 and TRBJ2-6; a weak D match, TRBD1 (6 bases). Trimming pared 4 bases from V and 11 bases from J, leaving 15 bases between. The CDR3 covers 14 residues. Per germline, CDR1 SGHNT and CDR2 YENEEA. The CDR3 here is CASSSTGTPDVLTF. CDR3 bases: TGTGCCAGCAGCTCAACCGGGACACCCGACGTCCTGACTTTC.

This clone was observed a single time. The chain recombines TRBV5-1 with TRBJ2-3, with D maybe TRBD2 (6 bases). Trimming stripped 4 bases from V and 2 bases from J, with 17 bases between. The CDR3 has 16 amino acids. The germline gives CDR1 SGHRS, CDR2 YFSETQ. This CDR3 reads CASSLPTSRNTDTQYF. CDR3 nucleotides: TGCGCCAGCAGCCTCCCGACTAGTAGAAACACAGATACGCAGTATTTT.

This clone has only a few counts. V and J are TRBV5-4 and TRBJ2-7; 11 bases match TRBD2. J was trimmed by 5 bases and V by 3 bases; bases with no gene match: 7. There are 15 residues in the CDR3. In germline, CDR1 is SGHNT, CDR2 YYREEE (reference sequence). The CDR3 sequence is CASSSLSGRAHEQYF. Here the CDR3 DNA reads TGTGCCAGCAGCTCCCTTAGCGGGAGGGCCCACGAGCAGTACTTC.

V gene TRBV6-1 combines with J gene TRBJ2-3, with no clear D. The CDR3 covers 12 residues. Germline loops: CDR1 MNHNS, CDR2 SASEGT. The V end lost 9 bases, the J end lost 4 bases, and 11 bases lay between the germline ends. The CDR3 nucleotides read TGTGCCAGTCTCGCCCTATCAGATACGCAGTATTTT. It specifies CASLALSDTQYF.

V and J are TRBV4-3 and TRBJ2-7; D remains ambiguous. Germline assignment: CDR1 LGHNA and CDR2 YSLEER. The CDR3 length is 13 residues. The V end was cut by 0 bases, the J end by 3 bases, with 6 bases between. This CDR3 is CASSQDLVYEQYF. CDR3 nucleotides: TGCGCCAGCAGCCAAGATTTGGTCTACGAGCAGTACTTC.